This T cell receptor beta chain stems from a study of technical replicates of blood from several donors. This table comes from immunoSEQ multiplex PCR, and its TCRdb copy is limited to in-frame clones, with some not included. The table shows around 60,000 clones, with 80% to 95% occurring only once. The CDR3 is 15 residues long. Germline V lookup: CDR1 LGHNA, CDR2 YSLEER. V shed 2 bases and J 6 bases; nucleotides not matched to a gene: 8. The rearrangement joins TRBV4-3 to TRBJ1-1, with 8 bases lining up with TRBD1. The source material was PBMCs. The sequence was collected from a human donor in good health. Some clones in this sample may be carry-over from other donors' samples. The CDR3 DNA follows: TGCGCCAGCAGCCAATCCCGACAGGGGTTCTCTGAAGCTTTCTTT. It encodes CASSQSRQGFSEAFF.